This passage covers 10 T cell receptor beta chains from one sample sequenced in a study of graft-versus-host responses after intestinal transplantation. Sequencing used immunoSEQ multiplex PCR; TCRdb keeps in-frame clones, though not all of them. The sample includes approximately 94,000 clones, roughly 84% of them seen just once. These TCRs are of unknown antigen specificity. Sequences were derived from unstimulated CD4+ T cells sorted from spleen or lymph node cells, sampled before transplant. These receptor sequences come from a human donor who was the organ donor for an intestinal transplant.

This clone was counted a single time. The chain's CDR3 is CAWSVGGASGNTIYF. The CDR3 DNA sequence: TGTGCCTGGAGTGTAGGGGGGGCCAGTGGAAACACCATATATTTT. The genes are TRBV30 and TRBJ1-3; TRBD1 might be the D (6 bases). V lost 0 bases and J 3 bases, leaving 12 bases between the germline ends. Germline V lookup: CDR1 GTSNPN, CDR2 SVGIG (reference sequence). This CDR3 comprises 15 residues. The full variable domain, with the rest looked up from reference TRBV30 and TRBJ1-3, is SQTIHQWPATLVQPVGSPLSLECTVEGTSNPNLYWYRQAAGRGLQLLFYSVGIGQISSEVPQNLSASRPQDRQFILSSKKLLLSDSGFYLCAWSVGGASGNTIYFGEGSWLTVV.

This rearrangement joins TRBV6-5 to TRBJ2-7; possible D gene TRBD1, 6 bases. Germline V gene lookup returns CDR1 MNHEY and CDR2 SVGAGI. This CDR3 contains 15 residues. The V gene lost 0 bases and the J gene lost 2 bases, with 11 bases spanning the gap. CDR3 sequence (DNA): TGTGCCAGCAGTTACTCGATCAGGGGACCCTACGAGCAGTACTTC. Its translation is CASSYSIRGPYEQYF.

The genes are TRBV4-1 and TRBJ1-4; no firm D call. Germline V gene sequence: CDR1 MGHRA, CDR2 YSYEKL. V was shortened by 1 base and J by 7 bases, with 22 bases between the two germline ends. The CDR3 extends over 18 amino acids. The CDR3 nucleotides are TGCGCCAGCAGCCAAGCTGGTGGGCAGGCCTCTCGGGGTGAAAAACTGTTTTTT. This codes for CASSQAGGQASRGEKLFF.

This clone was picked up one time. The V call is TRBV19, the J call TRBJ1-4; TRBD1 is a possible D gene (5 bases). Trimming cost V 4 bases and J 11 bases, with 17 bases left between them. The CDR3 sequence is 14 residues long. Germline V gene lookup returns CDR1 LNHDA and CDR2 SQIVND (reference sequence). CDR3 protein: CASSKRGRGWKLFF. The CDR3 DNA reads TGTGCCAGTAGTAAGCGGGGTAGGGGATGGAAACTGTTTTTT. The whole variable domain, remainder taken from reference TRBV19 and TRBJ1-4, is DGGITQSPKYLFRKEGQNVTLSCEQNLNHDAMYWYRQDPGQGLRLIYYSQIVNDFQKGDIAEGYSVSREKKESFPLTVTSAQKNPTAFYLCASSKRGRGWKLFFGSGTQLSVL.

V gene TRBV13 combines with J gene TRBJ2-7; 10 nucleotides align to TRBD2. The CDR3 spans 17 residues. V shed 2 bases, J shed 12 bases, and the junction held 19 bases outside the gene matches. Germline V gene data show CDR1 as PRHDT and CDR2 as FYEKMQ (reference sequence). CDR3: CASSLLSSGGARFNTYF. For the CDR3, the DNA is TGTGCCAGCAGCTTACTGTCAAGCGGGGGGGCCCGCTTTAATACGTACTTC.

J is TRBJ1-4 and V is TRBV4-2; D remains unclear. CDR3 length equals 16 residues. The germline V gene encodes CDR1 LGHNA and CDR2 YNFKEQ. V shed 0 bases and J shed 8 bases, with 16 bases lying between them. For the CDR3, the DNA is TGTGCCAGCAGCCAAGAATTGGGTCAGCGACCCGAAAAACTGTTTTTT. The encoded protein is CASSQELGQRPEKLFF.

For the CDR3, the DNA is TGTGCCAGCAGTCGGGACAGGGATAGGAATGAGCAGTTCTTC. Protein product: CASSRDRDRNEQFF. J is TRBJ2-1 and V is TRBV6-5; 9 nucleotides line up with TRBD1. The V gene's germline CDR1 is MNHEY and CDR2 SVGAGI. V was clipped by 5 bases and J by 7 bases; unmatched bases: 6. The CDR3 is made up of 14 amino acids.

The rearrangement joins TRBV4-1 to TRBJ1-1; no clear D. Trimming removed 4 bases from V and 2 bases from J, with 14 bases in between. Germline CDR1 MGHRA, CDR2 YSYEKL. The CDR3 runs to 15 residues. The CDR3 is CASSPPDLRNTEAFF. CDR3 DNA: TGCGCCAGCAGCCCGCCCGACTTAAGAAACACTGAAGCTTTCTTT.

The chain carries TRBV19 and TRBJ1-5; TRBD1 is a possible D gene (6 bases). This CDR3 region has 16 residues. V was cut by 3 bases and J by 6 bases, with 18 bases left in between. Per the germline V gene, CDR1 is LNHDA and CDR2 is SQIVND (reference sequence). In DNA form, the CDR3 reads TGTGCCAGTAGTATCCTCGGGGGGGCAGGGAGTCAGCCCCAGCATTTT. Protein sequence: CASSILGGAGSQPQHF.

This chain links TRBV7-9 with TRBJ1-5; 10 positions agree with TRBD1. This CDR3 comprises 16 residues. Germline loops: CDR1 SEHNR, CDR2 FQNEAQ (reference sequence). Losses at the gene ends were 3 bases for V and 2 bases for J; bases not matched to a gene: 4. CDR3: CASSFTGTGGNQPQHF. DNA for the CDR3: TGTGCCAGCAGCTTTACCGGGACAGGGGGCAATCAGCCCCAGCATTTT.